These 25 T cell receptor beta chains came from one sample sequenced in a study of T cells in localized non-small cell lung cancer. TCRdb keeps only in-frame clones here, not all; method: immunoSEQ multiplex PCR. The table records tens of thousands of clones, 94% of them present only once. The material sequenced was peripheral blood, taken before any cancer treatment. The origin of the receptors is a woman aged 35-75 years with stage I lung adenocarcinoma.

This chain uses TRBV5-1 with TRBJ2-3; D gene unclear. Germline V gene sequence: CDR1 SGHRS, CDR2 YFSETQ. CDR3 length: 14 amino acids. V was shortened by 4 bases and J by 2 bases, with 11 bases between the two germline ends. The DNA for the CDR3 is TGCGCCAGCAGCCAGCTAACACTCACAGATACGCAGTATTTT. Amino acids: CASSQLTLTDTQYF.

V is TRBV11-2 and J is TRBJ2-1; no firm D call. Germline CDR1 and CDR2: SGHAT and FQNNGV. The CDR3 runs to 15 residues. The V end lost 4 bases, the J end lost 7 bases, and 17 bases lay between the germline ends. The CDR3: CASSSQPSTGNEQFF. CDR3 coding DNA: TGTGCCAGCAGCTCCCAGCCTAGTACCGGTAATGAGCAGTTCTTC. The complete variable domain, with remaining parts taken from reference TRBV11-2 and TRBJ2-1, reads EAGVAQSPRYKIIEKRQSVAFWCNPISGHATLYWYQQILGQGPKLLIQFQNNGVVDDSQLPKDRFSAERLKGVDSTLKIQPAKLEDSAVYLCASSSQPSTGNEQFFGPGTRLTVL.

The gene calls are TRBV19 and TRBJ1-2; 7 positions agree with TRBD1. The ends lost 1 base at V and 8 bases at J; junction bases unmatched: 16. This CDR3 region has 17 residues. Germline V gene sequence: CDR1 LNHDA, CDR2 SQIVND (reference sequence). The CDR3 sequence: CASSIGRGPPRLKGYTF. For the CDR3, the DNA is TGTGCCAGTAGTATAGGAAGGGGGCCCCCCCGATTAAAGGGCTACACCTTC.

The DNA for the CDR3 is TGTGCCAGCAGCCTTCGACAGGGAGGGAAGTATGAGCAGTTCTTC. It translates to CASSLRQGGKYEQFF. This rearrangement joins TRBV7-2 to TRBJ2-1, with D perhaps TRBD1 or TRBD2 (7 bases each). CDR1 and CDR2 from the germline V gene are SGHTA and FQGNSA. Trimming took off 5 bases at V and 8 bases at J, with 19 bases between the two ends. The CDR3 length is 15 residues.

The V and J genes are TRBV4-1 and TRBJ2-1, with 11 bases that match TRBD2. The V gene's germline CDR1 is MGHRA and CDR2 YSYEKL. The CDR3 has 16 amino acids. Trimming took 4 bases from V and 2 from J; bases not matched to a gene: 4. The CDR3 region has the DNA TGCGCCAGCAGCCGCACTAGCGGGAGAACCTACAATGAGCAGTTCTTC. It specifies CASSRTSGRTYNEQFF.

This clone appeared a single time. The junction shows a germline mismatch at one end, possibly a read error. The CDR3 loop is CASSELSGDTIYF. CDR3 in DNA: TGTGCCAGCAGTGAATTGAGTGGAGACACCATATATTTT. V usage is TRBV25-1 and J usage is TRBJ1-3; D is unresolved. CDR3 length: 13 residues. CDR1 is MGHDK, CDR2 SYGVNS, per germline.

J is TRBJ2-5 and V is TRBV13, with 8 nucleotides matching TRBD2. Germline loops: CDR1 PRHDT, CDR2 FYEKMQ (reference sequence). This CDR3 is built from 15 residues. The ends lost 4 bases at V and 4 bases at J; junction bases unmatched: 8. The CDR3 here is CASSYGTSSRETQYF. The CDR3 coding sequence is TGTGCCAGCAGCTACGGGACTAGTAGTAGAGAGACCCAGTACTTC.

The chain is built from TRBV19 and TRBJ1-5; D not resolved. Per germline, CDR1 LNHDA and CDR2 SQIVND (reference sequence). Deletions cut 3 bases from V and 0 bases from J, with 9 bases between. CDR3 length equals 15 residues. The CDR3, as DNA: TGTGCCAGTAGTATGGACGGATATAGCAATCAGCCCCAGCATTTT. It translates to CASSMDGYSNQPQHF.

This clone was seen only a few times. The chain carries TRBV20-1 and TRBJ2-7; no clear D gene. Trimming left V 0 bases short and J 3 bases short, with 3 bases between. The CDR3 extends over 11 amino acids. Germline lookup yields CDR1 DFQATT and CDR2 SNEGSKA (reference sequence). DNA of the CDR3: TGCAGTGCTAGAGAAGTCTACGAGCAGTACTTC. It specifies CSAREVYEQYF.

The chain joins TRBV7-2 to TRBJ1-5; D call uncertain. Germline V gene sequence: CDR1 SGHTA, CDR2 FQGNSA. The CDR3 has 12 amino acids. Trimming removed 5 bases at V and 11 bases at J, with 13 bases between. The CDR3 nucleotides read TGTGCCAGCAGCCCCGGAACCGGGACCCAGCATTTT. Translating it yields CASSPGTGTQHF.

The chain joins TRBV21-1 to TRBJ1-5. TRBV21-1 is a documented pseudogene. The CDR3 extends over 15 amino acids. The CDR3 loop is CASSKLGFLYQPQHF. The CDR3 bases are TGTGCCAGCAGCAAACTAGGGTTTTTGTATCAGCCCCAGCATTTT.

The chain couples TRBV18 to TRBJ1-4; TRBD1 agrees at 8 bases. The CDR3 is 16 amino acids. The V segment lost 6 bases and the J segment 8 bases; nucleotides outside the gene matches: 14. Germline V CDR1 and CDR2: KGHSH, LQKENI. Here the CDR3 DNA reads TGTGCCAGCTCCATACAGGGGGAAGTTCTTCACGAAAAACTGTTTTTT. Its translation is CASSIQGEVLHEKLFF.

This clone was observed once. This sample includes further DNA sequences coding for the same CDR3. This rearrangement joins TRBV18 to TRBJ2-4, with TRBD1 as a possible D gene (6 bases). This CDR3 is built from 17 residues. CDR1 and CDR2 from the germline V gene are KGHSH and LQKENI. V lost 0 bases, J lost 9 bases, and 21 bases lay in between. This chain's CDR3 is CASSPPSLGSEGGIQYF. In nucleotides, the CDR3 is TGTGCCAGCTCACCACCGAGCCTGGGGAGCGAAGGGGGCATTCAGTACTTC.

This rearrangement joins TRBV5-1 to TRBJ2-5; 11 bases agree with TRBD2. The CDR3 contains 16 residues. Germline loops: CDR1 SGHRS, CDR2 YFSETQ. J was trimmed by 4 bases and V by 2 bases; bases with no gene match: 7. CDR3: CASSLRPSGGLETQYF. The CDR3 DNA reads as TGCGCCAGCAGCTTAAGACCTAGCGGGGGGCTAGAGACCCAGTACTTC.

The chain links TRBV7-9 to TRBJ1-5; weak D call: TRBD1 (6 bases). There are 16 residues in the CDR3. Germline-derived CDR1 and CDR2 are SEHNR and FQNEAQ (reference sequence). Trimming pared 1 base from V and 1 base from J, leaving 11 bases between. The CDR3 loop reads CASSLGSRGSNQPQHF. The DNA of the CDR3 is TGTGCCAGCAGCTTAGGTTCCAGGGGCAGCAATCAGCCCCAGCATTTT.

The J gene is TRBJ1-5, the V gene TRBV27; D remains unclear. The CDR3 is made up of 14 amino acids. Germline values: CDR1 MNHEY, CDR2 SMNVEV (reference sequence). Trimming stripped 2 bases from V and 2 bases from J, with 7 bases between. CDR3 sequence: CASSLGFGNQPQHF. The CDR3 DNA reads TGTGCCAGCAGTTTAGGGTTTGGCAATCAGCCCCAGCATTTT.

This chain uses TRBV4-1 with TRBJ2-2; no definite D call. V was pared by 6 bases and J by 6 bases, with 11 bases between. The CDR3 consists of 13 residues. In germline, CDR1 is MGHRA, CDR2 YSYEKL. CDR3 residues: CASSRSGPGELFF. The CDR3 bases are TGCGCCAGCAGTCGGTCCGGGCCCGGGGAGCTGTTTTTT.

The chain's CDR3 is CASSIIGRDSPLHF. The CDR3 coding sequence is TGTGCCAGTAGTATAATAGGGAGGGATTCACCCCTCCACTTT. The chain uses TRBV19 and TRBJ1-6; no firm D call. The CDR3 runs to 14 residues. Trimming shortened V by 2 bases and J by 8 bases, and 10 bases separated the two germline ends. Per the germline V gene, CDR1 is LNHDA and CDR2 is SQIVND (reference sequence). The complete variable domain, with remaining parts taken from reference TRBV19 and TRBJ1-6, reads DGGITQSPKYLFRKEGQNVTLSCEQNLNHDAMYWYRQDPGQGLRLIYYSQIVNDFQKGDIAEGYSVSREKKESFPLTVTSAQKNPTAFYLCASSIIGRDSPLHFGNGTRLTVT.

The V gene is TRBV6-5, the J gene TRBJ2-7; tentatively, D is TRBD2 (6 bases). The CDR3 runs to 15 residues. Germline V gives CDR1 MNHEY, CDR2 SVGAGI. V lost 0 bases and J lost 2, with 11 bases in between. The CDR3 loop is CASSYSGGAAYEQYF. The CDR3 nucleotides read TGTGCCAGCAGTTACTCGGGGGGAGCCGCCTACGAGCAGTACTTC.

The rearrangement links TRBV9 to TRBJ1-2; D is unclear. CDR1 and CDR2 from the germline V gene are SGDLS and YYNGEE. The CDR3 contains 14 residues. Trimming cost V 4 bases and J 8 bases, with 18 bases left between them. The CDR3 sequence is CASSTLGGSGGYTF. The DNA for the CDR3 is TGTGCCAGCAGCACCTTGGGAGGATCGGGGGGCTACACCTTC.

The chain links TRBV5-1 to TRBJ1-1; D possibly corresponds to TRBD1 (6 bases). Germline values: CDR1 SGHRS, CDR2 YFSETQ. This CDR3 comprises 14 residues. V was shortened by 4 bases and J by 3 bases, with 13 bases between the two germline ends. The CDR3 region is CASSLEGVYTEAFF. CDR3 DNA sequence: TGCGCCAGCAGCCTGGAGGGGGTCTACACTGAAGCTTTCTTT.

The DNA for the CDR3 is TGTGCCAGCAGCCCGAACCACGTGGGCACTGAAGCTTTCTTT. Translated, it gives CASSPNHVGTEAFF. The chain combines TRBV7-2 with TRBJ1-1; no definite D call. V shed 5 bases and J shed 4 bases, with 14 bases lying between them. This CDR3 has 14 residues. Germline loops: CDR1 SGHTA, CDR2 FQGNSA.

The rearrangement links TRBV4-1 to TRBJ2-3, with 13 bases that match TRBD2. J lost 4 bases, V lost 2 bases, and 3 bases had no gene match. This CDR3 is 16 amino acids long. CDR1 is MGHRA, CDR2 YSYEKL, per germline. The CDR3 protein is CASSQWTSGSADTQYF. For the CDR3, the DNA is TGCGCCAGCAGCCAATGGACTAGCGGGAGCGCAGATACGCAGTATTTT.

The chain has TRBV28 and TRBJ2-1, with 11 bases lining up with TRBD2. The CDR3 extends over 15 amino acids. The trim removed 2 bases at V and 7 bases at J, leaving 4 bases unmatched. CDR1 and CDR2 (germline): MDHEN, SYDVKM. The CDR3 nucleotides read TGTGCCAGCAGTTTAGCTAGCGGGGGGTCTAATGAGCAGTTCTTC. As protein: CASSLASGGSNEQFF. The variable domain in full, completed from reference TRBV28 and TRBJ2-1, reads DVKVTQSSRYLVKRTGEKVFLECVQDMDHENMFWYRQDPGLGLRLIYFSYDVKMKEKGDIPEGYSVSREKKERFSLILESASTNQTSMYLCASSLASGGSNEQFFGPGTRLTVL.

This rearrangement joins TRBV15 to TRBJ2-7; 10 bases line up with TRBD1. Losses at the gene ends were 3 bases for V and 3 bases for J; bases not matched to a gene: 5. In germline, CDR1 is LNHNV, CDR2 YYDKDF (reference sequence). The CDR3 extends over 15 amino acids. The CDR3 here is CATSSGGQGIYEQYF. CDR3 nucleotide sequence: TGTGCCACCAGCAGTGGGGGACAGGGGATCTACGAGCAGTACTTC.